Given below is one T cell receptor beta chain in context. Its target is unknown. Naive CD8+ T cells carried a CD45RO-CCR7+CD27+CD95- phenotype. Libraries were UMI-labeled 5' RACE TRB cDNA. TCRdb re-called the 5' RACE reads, yielding one record per CDR3 amino acid sequence without DNA. The sample data list about 90,000 distinct CDR3 sequences. This specimen belongs to a study of CXCR3-negative and CXCR3-positive naive CD8 T cells. The CDR3 consists of 12 residues. Study-wide points: The majority of assays used fresh PBMCs, and CXCR3 expression partially decreased after cryopreservation. Naive subsets did not differ in surface CD5, and TRB CDR3 properties served to infer TCR strength. CXCR3-positive naive cells carried more hydrophobic TRB CDR3s than CXCR3-negative naive cells did. TRBV-TRBJ usage matched between naive CXCR3-negative and CXCR3-positive cells but not between memory cells.

J is TRBJ2-5 and V is TRBV12-3 or TRBV12-4; the D call of TRBD1 rests on TCRdb alone, since no DNA is present to check it. The sequence derives from a human donor in good health. Some clones in this sample may be carry-over from other donors' samples. The sequenced sample consisted of naive CXCR3+ CD8+ T cells from blood. Documented subset: CD45RO-CCR7+CD27+CD95- naive CD8+ T cells expressing CXCR3 (TNR3+). CDR3 region: CASRQGRETQYF.